The clone carrying this T cell receptor beta chain has just a few counts. Antigen: not known. Amplification used 60 Vbeta primers and 13 Jbeta primers. Method: immunoSEQ multiplex PCR; TCRdb's copy keeps in-frame clones and lacks some. Of around 200,000 clones in the sample, almost 85% were seen once. The V gene's germline CDR1 is LGHNA and CDR2 YSLEER. The CDR3 is made up of 19 amino acids. V shed 0 bases and J shed 0 bases, with 18 bases lying between them. This sample was taken from a study of cytomegalovirus exposure and HLA in healthy donors. Overall study results and limits: Several of the most significant clusters appeared linked to common viral pathogens, based on a later analysis. The sole available immune exposure information was CMV serostatus.

The gene calls are TRBV4-3 and TRBJ1-3; unclear D gene. The sequence derives from a woman between 35 and 50 years old in good health and CMV-seronegative. Material for sequencing was PBMCs. CDR3 nucleotides: TGCGCCAGCAGCCAAGAGCATGCGGGAGCCAGAATCTCTGGAAACACCATATATTTT. Amino acid sequence: CASSQEHAGARISGNTIYF.